Listed below are T cell receptor beta chains from one sample, sequenced in a study of human T cells and chemical hapten exposure. From the RACE reads, TCRdb called clonotypes with MiXCR, one entry per CDR3 protein. This sample has more than 85,000 distinct CDR3 sequences; around 7.9% occur once, and the top ten carry about 2.5%. This specimen consisted of whole blood, obtained in connection with sensitization to the hapten diphenylcyclopropenone (DPC). The receptors originated from a man aged 40-55 years with alopecia areata. Some clones in this sample may be carry-over from other donors' samples. Each CDR3 is given with its conserved first and last residue. Fields, in order: J gene, D gene, V gene, clone size, CDR3 protein, CDR3 DNA. A D gene is named only where the DNA matches it firmly. Size is omitted from some rows. Given values are once, few, many or a class for expanded clones.

TRBJ1-6	NA	TRBV28	many	CATLPPGVYSPLHF	TGTGCCACCTTACCGCCCGGGGTATATTCACCCCTCCACTTT
TRBJ2-3	NA	TRBV10-3	many	CATQQADTQYF	TGTGCCACCCAACAGGCAGATACGCAGTATTTT
TRBJ2-6	NA	TRBV3-1	NA	CASSQDSSSGANVLTF	TGTGCCAGCAGCCAAGATTCGAGCTCTGGGGCCAACGTCCTGACTTTC
TRBJ2-1	NA	TRBV5-4	few	CASSLSEFNEQFF	TGTGCCAGCAGCTTGTCGGAGTTTAATGAGCAGTTCTTC
TRBJ2-3	NA	TRBV4-3	few	CASSQEGFGKTDTQYF	TGCGCCAGCAGCCAAGAGGGGTTCGGAAAAACAGATACGCAGTATTTT
TRBJ2-2	NA	TRBV3-1	many	CASSLTSTGELFF	TGTGCCAGCAGCTTAACTAGCACCGGGGAGCTGTTTTTT
TRBJ1-3	NA	TRBV3-1	NA	CASSQGLFSGNTIYF	TGTGCCAGCAGCCAAGGGCTGTTCTCTGGAAACACCATATATTTT
TRBJ1-1	NA	TRBV12-3/TRBV12-4	many	CASSLEVDTEAFF	TGTGCCAGCAGTTTAGAGGTAGACACTGAAGCTTTCTTT
TRBJ2-3	TRBD1	TRBV29-1	NA	CSGDRGPADTQYF	TGCAGCGGAGACAGGGGGCCAGCAGATACGCAGTATTTT
TRBJ1-1	NA	TRBV14	few	CASSQGFMNTEAFF	TGTGCCAGCAGCCAAGGGTTTATGAACACTGAAGCTTTCTTT